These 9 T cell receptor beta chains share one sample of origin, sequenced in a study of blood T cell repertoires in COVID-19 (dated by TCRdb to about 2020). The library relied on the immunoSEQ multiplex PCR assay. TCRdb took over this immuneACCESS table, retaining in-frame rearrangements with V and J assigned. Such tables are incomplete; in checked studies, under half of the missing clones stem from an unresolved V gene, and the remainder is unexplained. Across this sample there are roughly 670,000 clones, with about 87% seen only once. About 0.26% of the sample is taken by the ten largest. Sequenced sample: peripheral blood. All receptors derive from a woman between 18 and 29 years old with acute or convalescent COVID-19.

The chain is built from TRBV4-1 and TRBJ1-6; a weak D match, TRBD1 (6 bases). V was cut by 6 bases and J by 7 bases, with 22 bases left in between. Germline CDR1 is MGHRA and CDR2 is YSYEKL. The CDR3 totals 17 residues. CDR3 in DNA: TGCGCCAGCAGTCCCCAGGCAGGGGTGGGGAAGAATTCACCCCTCCACTTT. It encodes CASSPQAGVGKNSPLHF.

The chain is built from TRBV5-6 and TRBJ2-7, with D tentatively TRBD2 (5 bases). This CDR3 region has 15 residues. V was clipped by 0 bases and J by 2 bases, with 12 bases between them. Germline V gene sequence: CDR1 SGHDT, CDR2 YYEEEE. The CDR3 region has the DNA TGTGCCAGCAGCTTGGGTCCTAGGACTCCCTACGAGCAGTACTTC. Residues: CASSLGPRTPYEQYF.

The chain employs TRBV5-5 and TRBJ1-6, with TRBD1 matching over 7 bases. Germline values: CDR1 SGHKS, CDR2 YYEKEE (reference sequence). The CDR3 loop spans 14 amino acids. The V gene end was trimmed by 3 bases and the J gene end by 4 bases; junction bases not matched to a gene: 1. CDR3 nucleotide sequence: TGTGCCAGCAGCTCGGGACAGTATAATTCACCCCTCCACTTT. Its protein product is CASSSGQYNSPLHF. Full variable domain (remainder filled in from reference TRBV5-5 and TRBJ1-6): DAGVTQSPTHLIKTRGQQVTLRCSPISGHKSVSWYQQVLGQGPQFIFQYYEKEERGRGNFPDRFSARQFPNYSSELNVNALLLGDSALYLCASSSGQYNSPLHFGNGTRLTVT.

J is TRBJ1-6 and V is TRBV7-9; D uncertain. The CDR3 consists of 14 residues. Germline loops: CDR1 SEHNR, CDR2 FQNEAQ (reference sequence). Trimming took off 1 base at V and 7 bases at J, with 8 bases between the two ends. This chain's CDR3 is CASSLERPNSPLHF. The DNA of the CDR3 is TGTGCCAGCAGCTTAGAGAGGCCAAATTCACCCCTCCACTTT.

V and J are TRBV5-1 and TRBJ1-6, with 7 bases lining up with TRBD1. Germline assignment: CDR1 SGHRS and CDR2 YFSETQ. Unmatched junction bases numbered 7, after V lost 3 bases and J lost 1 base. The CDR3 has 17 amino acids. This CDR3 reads CASSSTGSGSYNSPLHF. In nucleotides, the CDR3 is TGCGCCAGCAGCTCGACAGGGTCCGGGTCCTATAATTCACCCCTCCACTTT.

The CDR3 loop reads CASSRMTSGIFYEQYF. In DNA, the CDR3 is TGTGCCAGCAGCCGCATGACTAGCGGGATCTTTTACGAGCAGTACTTC. V is TRBV11-2 and J is TRBJ2-7; 11 bases map to TRBD2. This CDR3 contains 16 residues. With V trimmed by 5 bases and J by 4 bases, 10 bases remained unmatched. Germline V gene lookup returns CDR1 SGHAT and CDR2 FQNNGV.

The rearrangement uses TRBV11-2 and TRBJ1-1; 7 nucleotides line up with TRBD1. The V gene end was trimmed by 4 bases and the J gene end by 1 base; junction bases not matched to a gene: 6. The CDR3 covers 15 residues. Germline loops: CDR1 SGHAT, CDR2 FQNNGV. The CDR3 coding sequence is TGTGCCAGCAGCTCCCAAAGGGACAGGAACACTGAAGCTTTCTTT. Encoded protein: CASSSQRDRNTEAFF.

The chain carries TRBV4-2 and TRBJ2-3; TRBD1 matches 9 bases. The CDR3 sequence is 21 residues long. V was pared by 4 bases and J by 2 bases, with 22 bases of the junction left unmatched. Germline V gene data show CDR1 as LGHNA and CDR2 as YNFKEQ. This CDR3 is CASSRGYGPGQGGWVTDTQYF. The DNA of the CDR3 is TGTGCCAGCAGCCGGGGGTACGGCCCGGGACAGGGAGGGTGGGTCACAGATACGCAGTATTTT.

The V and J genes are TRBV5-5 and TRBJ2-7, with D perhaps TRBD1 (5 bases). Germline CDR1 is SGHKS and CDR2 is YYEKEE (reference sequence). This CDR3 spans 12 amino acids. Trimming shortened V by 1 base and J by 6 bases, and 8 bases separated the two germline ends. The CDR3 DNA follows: TGTGCCAGCAGCTTGTCAGGGATCGAGCAGTACTTC. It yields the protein CASSLSGIEQYF.